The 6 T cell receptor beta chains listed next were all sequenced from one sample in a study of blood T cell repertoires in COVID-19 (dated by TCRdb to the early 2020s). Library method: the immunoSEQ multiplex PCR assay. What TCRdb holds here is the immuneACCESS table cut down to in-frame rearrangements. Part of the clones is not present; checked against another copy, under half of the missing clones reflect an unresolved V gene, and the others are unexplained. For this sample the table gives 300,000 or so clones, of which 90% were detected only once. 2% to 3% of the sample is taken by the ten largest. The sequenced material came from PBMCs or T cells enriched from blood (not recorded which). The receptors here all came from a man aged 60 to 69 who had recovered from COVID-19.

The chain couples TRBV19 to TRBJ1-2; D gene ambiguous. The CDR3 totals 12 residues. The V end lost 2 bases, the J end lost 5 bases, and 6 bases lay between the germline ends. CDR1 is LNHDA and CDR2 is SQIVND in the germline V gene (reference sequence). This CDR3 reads CASSISEYGYTF. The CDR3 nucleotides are TGTGCCAGTAGTATATCGGAGTATGGCTACACCTTC. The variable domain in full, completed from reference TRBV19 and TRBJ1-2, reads DGGITQSPKYLFRKEGQNVTLSCEQNLNHDAMYWYRQDPGQGLRLIYYSQIVNDFQKGDIAEGYSVSREKKESFPLTVTSAQKNPTAFYLCASSISEYGYTFGSGTRLTVV.

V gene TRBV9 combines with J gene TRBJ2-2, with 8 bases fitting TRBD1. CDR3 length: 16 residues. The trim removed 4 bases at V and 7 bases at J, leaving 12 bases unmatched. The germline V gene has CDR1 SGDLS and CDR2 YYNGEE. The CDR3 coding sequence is TGTGCCAGCAGCCCCCGCCCCAGGGGGCATGACGGGGAGCTGTTTTTT. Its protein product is CASSPRPRGHDGELFF. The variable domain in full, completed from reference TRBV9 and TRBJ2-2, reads DSGVTQTPKHLITATGQRVTLRCSPRSGDLSVYWYQQSLDQGLQFLIQYYNGEERAKGNILERFSAQQFPDLHSELNLSSLELGDSALYFCASSPRPRGHDGELFFGEGSRLTVL.

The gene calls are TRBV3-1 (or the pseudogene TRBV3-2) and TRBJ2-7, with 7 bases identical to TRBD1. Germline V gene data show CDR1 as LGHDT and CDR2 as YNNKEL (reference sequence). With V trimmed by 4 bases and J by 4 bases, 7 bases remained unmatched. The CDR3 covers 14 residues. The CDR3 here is CASSRRDSNYEQYF. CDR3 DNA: TGTGCCAGCAGCCGCCGGGACAGCAATTACGAGCAGTACTTC.

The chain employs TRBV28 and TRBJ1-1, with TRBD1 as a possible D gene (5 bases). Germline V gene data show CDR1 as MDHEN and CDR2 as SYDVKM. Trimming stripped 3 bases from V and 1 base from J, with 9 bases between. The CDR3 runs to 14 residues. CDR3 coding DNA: TGTGCCAGCAGTTTCCGGGACTGGAACACTGAAGCTTTCTTT. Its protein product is CASSFRDWNTEAFF.

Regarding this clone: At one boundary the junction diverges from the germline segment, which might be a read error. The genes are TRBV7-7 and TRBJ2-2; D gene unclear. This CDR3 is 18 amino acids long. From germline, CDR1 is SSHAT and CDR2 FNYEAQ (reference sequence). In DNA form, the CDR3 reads TGTGCTAGCAGCCCCGTGGTAGGCGGCACGATTTGGACCGGGGAGCTGTTTTTT. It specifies CASSPVVGGTIWTGELFF.

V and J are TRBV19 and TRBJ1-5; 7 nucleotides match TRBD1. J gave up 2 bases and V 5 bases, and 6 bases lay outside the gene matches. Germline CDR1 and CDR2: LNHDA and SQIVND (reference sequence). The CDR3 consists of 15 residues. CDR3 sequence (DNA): TGTGCCAGTAGTCAGGGGGATAGTCGCAATCAGCCCCAGCATTTT. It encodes CASSQGDSRNQPQHF.